This record covers a single TCR beta chain. The entry originates in a study of blood T cell repertoires in COVID-19. Trimming cost V 4 bases and J 0 bases, with 14 bases left between them. This CDR3 is 15 amino acids long. Germline CDR1 is SGHRS and CDR2 is YFSETQ. Generated by immunoSEQ multiplex PCR, the TCRdb table keeps only in-frame clones and is missing some. The repertoire holds more than 90,000 clones, with about nine tenths as singletons. Sequenced sample: peripheral blood. The rearrangement joins TRBV5-1 to TRBJ2-7, with D perhaps matching TRBD1 (6 bases). The TCR comes from a man aged 65 to 79 who had recovered from COVID-19. CDR3 sequence: CASSPGQTSSYEQYF. CDR3 in DNA: TGCGCCAGCAGCCCAGGACAGACGAGCTCCTACGAGCAGTACTTC.